One and the same sample provided the 19 T cell receptor beta chains below, sequenced in a study of cytomegalovirus exposure and HLA in healthy donors. PCR used 60 Vbeta primers and 13 Jbeta primers. Using immunoSEQ multiplex PCR, the repertoire was profiled, and TCRdb retains in-frame clones only, with some absent. The sample shows around 25,000 clones, approximately 79% of them seen only once. The sequencing sample was made of PBMCs. These receptor sequences come from a male donor in good health and CMV-seronegative.

In its sample, this clone was seen once. This rearrangement joins TRBV7-9 to TRBJ2-3, with 11 bases lining up with TRBD2. This CDR3 comprises 16 residues. The V gene end was trimmed by 5 bases and the J gene end by 6 bases; junction bases not matched to a gene: 10. From germline, CDR1 is SEHNR and CDR2 FQNEAQ (reference sequence). The CDR3 spells CASSLASGGTTDTQYF. CDR3 coding DNA: TGTGCCAGCAGCCTCGCTAGCGGGGGGACGACGGATACGCAGTATTTT.

This clone was seen only a few times. The chain joins TRBV4-3 to TRBJ2-2, with TRBD1 matching 7 bases. J was trimmed by 0 bases and V by 0 bases; bases with no gene match: 4. This CDR3 is built from 17 residues. CDR1 and CDR2 from the germline V gene are LGHNA and YSLEER. The CDR3: CASSQEYQGANTGELFF. The CDR3 DNA is TGCGCCAGCAGCCAAGAGTATCAGGGGGCGAACACCGGGGAGCTGTTTTTT.

The CDR3 loop reads CASSSGTDSINTGELFF. Written as DNA, the CDR3 is TGCGCCAGCAGCTCCGGGACAGACTCGATTAACACCGGGGAGCTGTTTTTT. V gene TRBV5-1 combines with J gene TRBJ2-2, with TRBD1 matching 7 bases. This CDR3 contains 17 residues. Looked up from germline, CDR1 is SGHRS and CDR2 is YFSETQ. Trimming cost V 3 bases and J 2 bases; bases outside gene matches: 10. Combining the CDR3 with reference TRBV5-1 and TRBJ2-2 gives the whole variable domain KAGVTQTPRYLIKTRGQQVTLSCSPISGHRSVSWYQQTPGQGLQFLFEYFSETQRNKGNFPGRFSGRQFSNSRSEMNVSTLELGDSALYLCASSSGTDSINTGELFFGEGSRLTVL.

This clone was counted a few times. CDR3 loop: CASSPHQTGYEQYF. CDR3 DNA sequence: TGTGCCAGCAGTCCCCATCAAACAGGGTACGAGCAGTACTTC. The chain uses TRBV28 and TRBJ2-7, with D possibly matching TRBD1 (6 bases). The CDR3 is 14 amino acids. The V and J ends lost 5 bases and 4 bases respectively, with 15 bases between them. The V gene's germline CDR1 is MDHEN and CDR2 SYDVKM.

The V call is TRBV7-9, the J call TRBJ2-1; maybe TRBD1 (5 bases). V lost 5 bases and J lost 7, with 12 bases in between. This CDR3 spans 13 amino acids. Germline CDR1 is SEHNR and CDR2 is FQNEAQ (reference sequence). CDR3: CASSIQPGNEQFF. The CDR3 DNA reads TGTGCCAGCAGCATACAGCCAGGGAATGAGCAGTTCTTC. The variable domain in full, with the rest retrieved from reference TRBV7-9 and TRBJ2-1, is DTGVSQNPRHKITKRGQNVTFRCDPISEHNRLYWYRQTLGQGPEFLTYFQNEAQLEKSRLLSDRFSAERPKGSFSTLEIQRTEQGDSAMYLCASSIQPGNEQFFGPGTRLTVL.

The rearrangement joins TRBV30 to TRBJ2-5; TRBD2 matches 7 bases. This CDR3 has 16 amino acids. Per the germline V gene, CDR1 is GTSNPN and CDR2 is SVGIG (reference sequence). V lost 1 base and J lost 5; bases outside the gene matches: 13. The CDR3 protein is CAWSASLRGGEETQYF. The CDR3 DNA reads as TGTGCCTGGAGTGCCTCCCTCCGGGGAGGGGAGGAGACCCAGTACTTC.

This chain links TRBV7-6 with TRBJ2-5; D unclear. CDR3 length equals 13 residues. Germline CDR1 reads SGHVS; CDR2 reads FNYEAQ. The ends were cut back, 1 base at V and 5 bases at J, with 8 bases in the middle. The CDR3, as DNA: TGTGCCAGCAGCTTAGAACTGTTGGAGACCCAGTACTTC. Encoded protein: CASSLELLETQYF. Variable domain in full (rest from reference TRBV7-6 and TRBJ2-5): GAGVSQSPRYKVTKRGQDVALRCDPISGHVSLYWYRQALGQGPEFLTYFNYEAQQDKSGLPNDRFSAERPEGSISTLTIQRTEQRDSAMYRCASSLELLETQYFGPGTRLLVL.

The chain combines TRBV10-3 with TRBJ2-3; 8 nucleotides align to TRBD2. The CDR3 runs 16 residues. The germline V gene encodes CDR1 ENHRY and CDR2 SYGVKD. The V and J ends lost 10 bases and 2 bases, in that order; junction bases with no gene match: 14. CDR3 DNA sequence: TGTGCCACCGGGGGGGACCCAGGTCCTCTCACAGATACGCAGTATTTT. Protein sequence: CATGGDPGPLTDTQYF.

The chain carries TRBV4-3 and TRBJ2-5, with D perhaps TRBD2 (6 bases). CDR3 size: 14 residues. The germline CDR1 and CDR2 sequences are LGHNA and YSLEER. V was shortened by 3 bases and J by 5 bases, with 13 bases between the two germline ends. CDR3 loop: CASSQMTRSETQYF. CDR3 bases: TGCGCCAGCAGCCAGATGACTAGGTCGGAGACCCAGTACTTC.

The chain couples TRBV7-9 to TRBJ2-7; D is ambiguous. The germline V and J ends were trimmed by 3 bases and 1 base, with 10 bases remaining between them. Germline V lookup: CDR1 SEHNR, CDR2 FQNEAQ (reference sequence). The CDR3 sequence is 14 residues long. CDR3 region: CASSFAGLSYEQYF. CDR3 nucleotide sequence: TGTGCCAGCAGCTTCGCAGGCCTATCCTACGAGCAGTACTTC.

This clone was observed a few times. J is TRBJ2-5 and V is TRBV6-1, with TRBD1 matching 8 bases. This CDR3 has 13 residues. Germline V gene sequence: CDR1 MNHNS, CDR2 SASEGT. Trimming took 2 bases from V and 4 from J; bases not matched to a gene: 0. The CDR3 spells CASSETGGETQYF. CDR3 nucleotide sequence: TGTGCCAGCAGTGAAACAGGGGGAGAGACCCAGTACTTC.

V gene TRBV2 combines with J gene TRBJ2-5, with TRBD1 identical over 7 bases. The last part of the DNA fits TRBJ2-7 better; the J call may be wrong. Germline values: CDR1 SNHLY, CDR2 FYNNEI. The CDR3 is made up of 15 amino acids. DNA for the CDR3: TGTGCCAGCAGGGCTCCGGGACAGCCATCCTACGAGCAGTACTTC. It specifies CASRAPGQPSYEQYF.

The V and J genes are TRBV28 and TRBJ2-7; the D gene is possibly TRBD1 (6 bases). Trimming cost V 10 bases and J 7 bases, with 32 bases left between them. There are 17 residues in the CDR3. Looked up from germline, CDR1 is MDHEN and CDR2 is SYDVKM. CDR3 in amino acids: CATSGTTVNTLLGEQYF. The CDR3 region has the DNA TGTGCCACCTCGGGGACAACAGTAAACACCCTCCTCGGGGAGCAGTACTTC.

V gene TRBV27 combines with J gene TRBJ2-2; 9 bases align to TRBD1. Germline V gene sequence: CDR1 MNHEY, CDR2 SMNVEV (reference sequence). This CDR3 has 15 residues. J lost 4 bases, V lost 6 bases, and 6 bases had no gene match. The CDR3 reads CASSPMGQGTGELFF. CDR3 bases: TGTGCCAGCAGCCCAATGGGACAGGGCACCGGGGAGCTGTTTTTT.

The chain combines TRBV2 with TRBJ2-7; TRBD1 matches 8 bases. V was pared by 8 bases and J by 2 bases, with 8 bases of the junction left unmatched. This CDR3 has 14 amino acids. Germline V gene lookup returns CDR1 SNHLY and CDR2 FYNNEI. The chain's CDR3 is CASSRDRSTYEQYF. DNA for the CDR3: TGTGCCAGCTCCCGGGACAGGTCGACCTACGAGCAGTACTTC.

This clone was recorded a few times. This chain joins TRBV9 and TRBJ1-3, with D possibly TRBD1 on 6 matching bases. V shed 3 bases and J shed 0 bases, with 16 bases lying between them. The V gene's germline CDR1 is SGDLS and CDR2 YYNGEE. The CDR3 length is 17 residues. DNA of the CDR3: TGTGCCAGCAGCGGCCCCCTTCCAGGGGACTCTGGAAACACCATATATTTT. Protein: CASSGPLPGDSGNTIYF. Based on the CDR3 plus reference TRBV9 and TRBJ1-3, the full variable domain is DSGVTQTPKHLITATGQRVTLRCSPRSGDLSVYWYQQSLDQGLQFLIQYYNGEERAKGNILERFSAQQFPDLHSELNLSSLELGDSALYFCASSGPLPGDSGNTIYFGEGSWLTVV.

The rearrangement joins TRBV28 to TRBJ2-1; D gene uncertain. The CDR3 spans 13 residues. Trimming removed 8 bases from V and 0 bases from J, with 8 bases in between. Germline-derived CDR1 and CDR2 are MDHEN and SYDVKM. CDR3 DNA: TGTGCCAGCCGGCTAGACTCCTACAATGAGCAGTTCTTC. It codes for CASRLDSYNEQFF.

As concerns this clone: Other nucleotide sequences from this sample produce the same CDR3. The chain is built from TRBV28 and TRBJ1-2, with 12 bases that match TRBD1. The V gene's germline CDR1 is MDHEN and CDR2 SYDVKM. The CDR3 runs to 15 residues. The J segment lost 5 bases and the V segment lost 6 bases, leaving 7 bases of the junction unmatched. In DNA, the CDR3 is TGTGCCAGCAGCTCTGGGGGACAGGGGGCATATGGCTACACCTTC. Translated, it gives CASSSGGQGAYGYTF.

This chain links TRBV28 with TRBJ2-4; 7 bases map to TRBD2. V lost 6 bases and J lost 0; bases outside the gene matches: 11. In germline, CDR1 is MDHEN, CDR2 SYDVKM. The CDR3 length is 17 residues. The CDR3 DNA follows: TGTGCCAGCAGCCCAGGGAGGGGCCGAATAGCCAAAAACATTCAGTACTTC. This translates into CASSPGRGRIAKNIQYF.